Detailed here is one T cell receptor (beta chain). Its target is not known. Other DNA sequences within the sample encode an identical CDR3. The CDR3 is made up of 15 amino acids. Trimming at V came to 1 base and at J to 4 bases, leaving 4 bases not matched to a gene. Germline CDR1 reads SGHRS; CDR2 reads YFSETQ. The sample originates from a study of beta chain features in type 1 diabetes. Expressed TCRB transcripts were sequenced because the isolated RNA had all been reverse transcribed beforehand. This table comes from immunoSEQ multiplex PCR, and its TCRdb copy is limited to in-frame clones, with some not included. The data hold roughly 400,000 clones, with about 14% observed a single time. Broader study findings: In cDNA sequencing, cells with high TCR expression could be over-represented. Among all four CD4+ subsets, Type 1 diabetes patients had TCRB CDR3s that were moderately but significantly shorter.

The specimen was naive CD4+ T cells from blood. The sequence derives from a young man in good health. The V and J genes are TRBV5-1 and TRBJ2-3; 9 bases map to TRBD2. The CDR3, as DNA: TGCGCCAGCAGCTTGATGGCGGGGGGGGCAGATACGCAGTATTTT. This gives the protein CASSLMAGGADTQYF.